A selection of T cell receptor beta chains follows, all from one sample in a study of blood T cell repertoires in COVID-19. Generated by immunoSEQ multiplex PCR, the TCRdb table keeps only in-frame clones and is missing some. The table shows a few hundred thousand clones, with about 90% occurring only once. Sequencing was performed on PBMCs or T cells enriched from blood (not recorded which). Every receptor here comes from a woman aged 45-59 years who had been exposed to COVID-19. CDR3s include the opening cysteine and the closing phenylalanine or tryptophan. Each record gives: clone size, J gene, CDR3 length, D gene, V gene, CDR3 protein, CDR3 DNA. D genes are given only for firm matches. Size values are once, few and many counts, or a class for expanded clones, and some rows have none.

abundance: -
j_gene: TRBJ1-4
len: 16
d_gene: -
v_gene: TRBV2
CDR3aa: CASSPRRGDEDEKLFF
CDR3nt: TGTGCCAGCAGCCCAAGGCGGGGGGATGAGGATGAAAAACTGTTTTTT

abundance: -
j_gene: TRBJ2-1
len: 13
d_gene: -
v_gene: TRBV27
CDR3aa: CASRGGASNEQFF
CDR3nt: TGTGCCAGCAGGGGGGGAGCGAGCAATGAGCAGTTCTTC

abundance: -
j_gene: TRBJ2-7
len: 16
d_gene: -
v_gene: TRBV5-1
CDR3aa: CASSSTTGHYSYEQYF
CDR3nt: TGCGCCAGCAGCTCAACAACGGGACATTACTCCTACGAGCAGTACTTC

abundance: -
j_gene: TRBJ1-2
len: 13
d_gene: -
v_gene: TRBV7-9
CDR3aa: CASSPRTGYGYTF
CDR3nt: TGTGCCAGCAGCCCTAGAACGGGATATGGCTACACCTTC

abundance: -
j_gene: TRBJ1-2
len: 16
d_gene: -
v_gene: TRBV5-4
CDR3aa: CASSSRDGLLVYGYTF
CDR3nt: TGTGCCAGCAGCTCCCGGGACGGACTATTAGTTTATGGCTACACCTTC

abundance: -
j_gene: TRBJ1-4
len: 14
d_gene: TRBD1
v_gene: TRBV19
CDR3aa: CASKTGGASEKLFF
CDR3nt: TGTGCCAGTAAGACAGGGGGCGCGTCTGAAAAACTGTTTTTT

abundance: -
j_gene: TRBJ2-7
len: 16
d_gene: TRBD1
v_gene: TRBV19
CDR3aa: CASSKYGTGGAYEQYF
CDR3nt: TGTGCCAGTAGTAAATACGGGACAGGGGGCGCGTACGAGCAGTACTTC

abundance: -
j_gene: TRBJ1-5
len: 18
d_gene: TRBD1
v_gene: TRBV7-2
CDR3aa: CASSFFSGDRARNQPQHF
CDR3nt: TGTGCCAGCAGCTTCTTTTCGGGGGACAGGGCCCGCAATCAGCCCCAGCATTTT

abundance: once
j_gene: TRBJ2-2
len: 16
d_gene: TRBD1
v_gene: TRBV18
CDR3aa: CASSPPRGPLPGELFF
CDR3nt: TGTGCCAGCTCACCACCCAGGGGGCCCCTTCCCGGGGAGCTGTTTTTT

abundance: -
j_gene: TRBJ2-3
len: 13
d_gene: -
v_gene: TRBV3-1/TRBV3-2
CDR3aa: CASSQDSRRAQYF
CDR3nt: TGTGCCAGCAGCCAAGATAGTCGGAGGGCGCAGTATTTT

abundance: once
j_gene: TRBJ2-2
len: 16
d_gene: TRBD1
v_gene: TRBV4-2
CDR3aa: CASSQRTGGSTGELFF
CDR3nt: TGTGCCAGCAGCCAACGGACAGGGGGGAGCACCGGGGAGCTGTTTTTT

abundance: -
j_gene: TRBJ2-5
len: 16
d_gene: -
v_gene: TRBV19
CDR3aa: CASSEILWGREETQYF
CDR3nt: TGTGCCAGTAGCGAAATATTGTGGGGGCGAGAGGAGACCCAGTACTTC

abundance: -
j_gene: TRBJ2-1
len: 16
d_gene: TRBD2
v_gene: TRBV9
CDR3aa: CASSAWTSGGSNEQFF
CDR3nt: TGTGCCAGCAGCGCTTGGACTAGCGGGGGTTCGAATGAGCAGTTCTTC

abundance: -
j_gene: TRBJ1-1
len: 14
d_gene: -
v_gene: TRBV11-3
CDR3aa: CASSLDREGTEAFF
CDR3nt: TGTGCCAGCAGCTTAGACAGGGAGGGCACTGAAGCTTTCTTT

abundance: once
j_gene: TRBJ1-1
len: 15
d_gene: TRBD1
v_gene: TRBV11-2
CDR3aa: CASSLDRGMNTEAFF
CDR3nt: TGTGCCAGCAGCTTAGACAGGGGGATGAACACTGAAGCTTTCTTT

abundance: -
j_gene: TRBJ2-1
len: 16
d_gene: -
v_gene: TRBV19
CDR3aa: CASTTVFSVGYNEQFF
CDR3nt: TGTGCCAGTACCACCGTTTTTAGCGTAGGGTACAATGAGCAGTTCTTC

abundance: few
j_gene: TRBJ2-5
len: 14
d_gene: -
v_gene: TRBV11-2
CDR3aa: CASSITAGEETQYF
CDR3nt: TGTGCCAGCAGCATAACCGCAGGGGAGGAGACCCAGTACTTC

abundance: -
j_gene: TRBJ2-7
len: 15
d_gene: TRBD1
v_gene: TRBV28
CDR3aa: CASIQGAKSSYEQYF
CDR3nt: TGTGCCAGCATACAGGGGGCAAAGAGCTCCTACGAGCAGTACTTC

abundance: -
j_gene: TRBJ1-5
len: 18
d_gene: TRBD1
v_gene: TRBV6-4
CDR3aa: CASEDRGQGVNSNQPQHF
CDR3nt: TGTGCCAGCGAGGATCGGGGACAGGGAGTTAATAGCAATCAGCCCCAGCATTTT

abundance: few
j_gene: TRBJ1-3
len: 17
d_gene: TRBD1
v_gene: TRBV2
CDR3aa: CASSWGDRAFSGNTIYF
CDR3nt: TGTGCCAGCAGTTGGGGGGACAGGGCCTTCTCTGGAAACACCATATATTTT

abundance: -
j_gene: TRBJ1-1
len: 17
d_gene: -
v_gene: TRBV7-2
CDR3aa: CASSLAQRRPATTEAFF
CDR3nt: TGTGCCAGCAGCTTAGCGCAGCGACGGCCCGCAACCACTGAAGCTTTCTTT

abundance: -
j_gene: TRBJ1-1
len: 14
d_gene: -
v_gene: TRBV9
CDR3aa: CASSPDSSNTEAFF
CDR3nt: TGTGCCAGCAGCCCTGACTCCTCGAACACTGAAGCTTTCTTT

abundance: -
j_gene: TRBJ2-7
len: 16
d_gene: -
v_gene: TRBV4-1
CDR3aa: CASSQVDRLDRYEQYF
CDR3nt: TGCGCCAGCAGCCAGGTGGATAGACTAGACCGCTACGAGCAGTACTTC

abundance: few
j_gene: TRBJ2-5
len: 14
d_gene: TRBD2
v_gene: TRBV9
CDR3aa: CASNSGGAWETQYF
CDR3nt: TGTGCCAGCAATAGCGGGGGGGCCTGGGAGACCCAGTACTTC

abundance: -
j_gene: TRBJ2-1
len: 15
d_gene: TRBD2
v_gene: TRBV19
CDR3aa: CASSISGATYNEQFF
CDR3nt: TGTGCCAGTAGTATTAGCGGGGCTACGTACAATGAGCAGTTCTTC

abundance: -
j_gene: TRBJ2-7
len: 15
d_gene: -
v_gene: TRBV6-5
CDR3aa: CASSTLDPGLPEQYF
CDR3nt: TGTGCCAGCAGTACTCTGGACCCGGGGTTACCCGAGCAGTACTTC

abundance: -
j_gene: TRBJ1-5
len: 15
d_gene: -
v_gene: TRBV10-2
CDR3aa: CASSEFSTENQPQHF
CDR3nt: TGCGCCAGCAGTGAGTTTAGTACGGAGAATCAGCCCCAGCATTTT

abundance: -
j_gene: TRBJ1-5
len: 16
d_gene: -
v_gene: TRBV7-2
CDR3aa: CASSLGTGSGNQPQHF
CDR3nt: TGTGCCAGCAGCTTAGGAACAGGGTCTGGGAATCAGCCCCAGCATTTT

abundance: -
j_gene: TRBJ1-5
len: 15
d_gene: -
v_gene: TRBV28
CDR3aa: CASSLSGRIHQPQHF
CDR3nt: TGTGCCAGCAGTTTAAGCGGACGGATCCATCAGCCCCAGCATTTT

abundance: -
j_gene: TRBJ1-6
len: 15
d_gene: -
v_gene: TRBV3-1/TRBV3-2
CDR3aa: CASSQDGTSASPLHF
CDR3nt: TGTGCCAGCAGCCAAGATGGGACTTCAGCGTCACCCCTCCACTTT

abundance: -
j_gene: TRBJ2-7
len: 11
d_gene: -
v_gene: TRBV19
CDR3aa: CASGQHYEQYF
CDR3nt: TGTGCCAGTGGACAGCACTACGAGCAGTACTTC

abundance: once
j_gene: TRBJ1-5
len: 15
d_gene: TRBD1
v_gene: TRBV19
CDR3aa: CASSPQTGRNQPQHF
CDR3nt: TGTGCCAGTAGTCCGCAGACAGGGCGGAATCAGCCCCAGCATTTT

abundance: -
j_gene: TRBJ1-2
len: 15
d_gene: -
v_gene: TRBV2
CDR3aa: CASSEQPARGYGYTF
CDR3nt: TGTGCCAGCAGTGAGCAACCGGCACGGGGGTATGGCTACACCTTC

abundance: -
j_gene: TRBJ1-2
len: 13
d_gene: -
v_gene: TRBV6-2/TRBV6-3
CDR3aa: CASSYVAAYGYTF
CDR3nt: TGTGCCAGCAGTTACGTCGCAGCGTATGGCTACACCTTC

abundance: -
j_gene: TRBJ2-5
len: 17
d_gene: -
v_gene: TRBV29-1
CDR3aa: CSVEDPVLGEYEETQYF
CDR3nt: TGCAGCGTTGAAGATCCAGTCCTAGGGGAATATGAAGAGACCCAGTACTTC

abundance: -
j_gene: TRBJ1-4
len: 14
d_gene: -
v_gene: TRBV5-1
CDR3aa: CASRPRGGGEKLFF
CDR3nt: TGCGCCAGCCGCCCGCGGGGGGGCGGTGAAAAACTGTTTTTT

abundance: -
j_gene: TRBJ1-5
len: 15
d_gene: TRBD1
v_gene: TRBV20-1
CDR3aa: CSASLRDSNNQPQHF
CDR3nt: TGCAGTGCTAGTTTGAGGGACAGTAACAATCAGCCCCAGCATTTT

abundance: -
j_gene: TRBJ2-1
len: 11
d_gene: TRBD2
v_gene: TRBV6-5
CDR3aa: CVSGGFNEQFF
CDR3nt: TGTGTTAGCGGGGGGTTCAATGAGCAGTTCTTC

abundance: -
j_gene: TRBJ2-7
len: 14
d_gene: -
v_gene: TRBV19
CDR3aa: CASSIVPGNYEQYF
CDR3nt: TGTGCCAGTAGTATAGTCCCAGGGAACTACGAGCAGTACTTC

abundance: -
j_gene: TRBJ1-1
len: 13
d_gene: -
v_gene: TRBV7-2
CDR3aa: CASSLVGAVGAFF
CDR3nt: TGTGCCAGCAGCTTAGTTGGGGCGGTGGGCGCTTTCTTT

abundance: -
j_gene: TRBJ2-5
len: 15
d_gene: TRBD2
v_gene: TRBV5-1
CDR3aa: CASNPTSGGWETQYF
CDR3nt: TGCGCCAGCAACCCGACTAGCGGGGGGTGGGAGACCCAGTACTTC

abundance: -
j_gene: TRBJ1-5
len: 14
d_gene: -
v_gene: TRBV18
CDR3aa: CASSPGSRYQPQHF
CDR3nt: TGTGCCAGCTCACCAGGTTCTCGGTATCAGCCCCAGCATTTT

abundance: -
j_gene: TRBJ2-1
len: 16
d_gene: TRBD2
v_gene: TRBV27
CDR3aa: CASSRQTSGGLDEQFF
CDR3nt: TGTGCCAGCAGTCGACAAACTAGCGGGGGTCTCGATGAGCAGTTCTTC

abundance: once
j_gene: TRBJ1-2
len: 14
d_gene: TRBD1
v_gene: TRBV19
CDR3aa: CASSLDRGNYGYTF
CDR3nt: TGTGCCAGTAGTCTGGACAGGGGGAACTATGGCTACACCTTC

abundance: -
j_gene: TRBJ1-5
len: 13
d_gene: -
v_gene: TRBV6-2/TRBV6-3
CDR3aa: CASSPSVSQPQHF
CDR3nt: TGTGCCAGCAGCCCCTCTGTGTCTCAGCCCCAGCATTTT

abundance: -
j_gene: TRBJ1-4
len: 15
d_gene: TRBD1
v_gene: TRBV5-1
CDR3aa: CASSSGTATNEKLFF
CDR3nt: TGCGCCAGCAGCTCAGGGACAGCAACTAATGAAAAACTGTTTTTT

abundance: -
j_gene: TRBJ1-5
len: 14
d_gene: TRBD1
v_gene: TRBV6-5
CDR3aa: CASSPGTGYQPQHF
CDR3nt: TGTGCCAGCAGTCCCGGGACAGGCTATCAGCCCCAGCATTTT

abundance: -
j_gene: TRBJ2-7
len: 13
d_gene: -
v_gene: TRBV5-4
CDR3aa: CASSVQPTYEQYF
CDR3nt: TGTGCCAGCAGCGTACAGCCTACCTACGAGCAGTACTTC